This is a list of T cell receptor beta chains from one sample in a study of a mutant IDH1 vaccine in newly diagnosed glioma. These receptors' targets are unknown. The protocol was immunoSEQ multiplex PCR, while the TCRdb copy is restricted to in-frame clones and leaves out a portion. The profile shows tens of thousands of clones, about three quarters of them singletons. The specimen was PBMCs, collected from a glioma patient whose treatment included an IDH1 peptide vaccine. The receptors shown here come from a woman aged 40-49 years with glioma. The CDR3 runs from the conserved cysteine through the conserved F or W. Fields, in order: clone size, V gene, CDR3 length, D gene, J gene, CDR3 protein, CDR3 DNA. A D gene is named only where the DNA matches it firmly. Only some rows state a clone size, as once, few, many or a class for expanded clones.

.,TRBV30,15,TRBD1,TRBJ1-4,CAWSGGAGGNEKLFF,TGTGCCTGGAGTGGGGGGGCAGGGGGTAATGAAAAACTGTTTTTT
.,TRBV7-9,17,TRBD1,TRBJ2-2,CASSFSSGGSYTGELFF,TGTGCCAGCAGCTTTTCCTCAGGGGGCTCTTACACCGGGGAGCTGTTTTTT
once,TRBV7-2,14,.,TRBJ2-7,CASSLQGNFYEQYF,TGTGCCAGCAGCTTACAGGGGAATTTCTACGAGCAGTACTTC
.,TRBV30,13,.,TRBJ1-6,CAWSVDRNSPLHF,TGTGCCTGGAGTGTAGACAGGAATTCACCCCTCCACTTT
.,TRBV21-1,11,.,TRBJ1-1,CASSSYIEAFF,TGTGCCAGCAGCAGTTACATTGAAGCTTTCTTT
.,TRBV19,16,.,TRBJ1-5,CASSIGDDTRGSPQHF,TGTGCCAGTAGTATAGGAGACGACACCCGTGGGTCGCCCCAGCATTTT
.,TRBV10-1,13,TRBD2,TRBJ2-5,CASSSGGAQTQYF,TGCGCCAGCAGCAGCGGGGGGGCTCAGACCCAGTACTTC
.,TRBV18,12,.,TRBJ2-3,CASSQSRDTQYF,TGTGCCAGCTCCCAGTCCAGGGATACGCAGTATTTT
few,TRBV25-1,13,TRBD1,TRBJ1-1,CASQDRGNTEAFF,TGTGCCAGCCAAGACAGGGGAAACACTGAAGCTTTCTTT
few,TRBV9,13,.,TRBJ1-1,CASSFGGNTEAFF,TGTGCCAGCAGCTTTGGGGGGAACACTGAAGCTTTCTTT
.,TRBV5-1,15,TRBD1,TRBJ2-1,CASSLQGTGGNEQFF,TGCGCCAGCAGCTTGCAGGGGACAGGAGGCAATGAGCAGTTCTTC
.,TRBV6-5,12,.,TRBJ2-1,CASSYSGLEQFF,TGTGCCAGCAGTTACTCCGGGCTCGAGCAGTTCTTC
.,TRBV19,15,.,TRBJ2-2,CASNPTAANTGELFF,TGTGCCAGTAACCCGACAGCCGCGAACACCGGGGAGCTGTTTTTT
.,TRBV5-1,14,TRBD2,TRBJ2-7,CASSPGLGSYEQYF,TGCGCCAGCAGCCCGGGACTAGGCTCCTACGAGCAGTACTTC
.,TRBV5-6,15,.,TRBJ2-7,CASSSTWVLDYEQYF,TGTGCCAGCAGCTCGACGTGGGTGTTGGATTACGAGCAGTACTTC
.,TRBV5-1,14,.,TRBJ2-3,CASSLRAATDTQYF,TGCGCCAGCAGCTTGAGGGCAGCTACAGATACGCAGTATTTT
few,TRBV29-1,13,TRBD1,TRBJ1-1,CSVCRTGSTEAFF,TGCAGCGTTTGCCGGACAGGGAGCACTGAAGCTTTCTTT
.,TRBV5-1,15,.,TRBJ1-3,CASSIGPSSGNTIYF,TGCGCCAGCAGCATAGGGCCGAGCTCTGGAAACACCATATATTTT
.,TRBV10-3,15,TRBD1,TRBJ1-1,CAISDGRGMNTEAFF,TGTGCCATCAGTGACGGCAGGGGGATGAACACTGAAGCTTTCTTT
.,TRBV14,15,.,TRBJ2-1,CASSLGTVSYNEQFF,TGTGCCAGCAGCCTCGGGACGGTTTCCTACAATGAGCAGTTCTTC
.,TRBV9,12,.,TRBJ1-1,CASSPPGHEAFF,TGTGCCAGCAGCCCGCCGGGACATGAAGCTTTCTTT
.,TRBV15,14,TRBD2,TRBJ2-2,CATSIGGDTGELFF,TGTGCCACCAGCATTGGGGGGGACACCGGGGAGCTGTTTTTT
few,TRBV9,13,.,TRBJ1-2,CASTPDSITSYTF,TGTGCCAGCACCCCGGACAGTATAACGTCCTACACCTTC
.,TRBV4-1,18,TRBD2,TRBJ2-3,CASSQDATSGGKGDTQYF,TGCGCCAGCAGCCAAGATGCGACTAGCGGGGGGAAGGGGGATACGCAGTATTTT
.,TRBV7-9,14,.,TRBJ2-3,CASSLEGGSDTQYF,TGTGCCAGCAGCCTAGAAGGTGGGTCAGATACGCAGTATTTT
.,TRBV2,15,TRBD1,TRBJ2-2,CASSYTGVVTGELFF,TGTGCCAGCAGTTATACAGGGGTCGTCACCGGGGAGCTGTTTTTT
.,TRBV19,12,.,TRBJ1-1,CASEGVGTEAFF,TGTGCCAGTGAGGGGGTTGGCACTGAAGCTTTCTTT
.,TRBV5-1,16,.,TRBJ2-1,CASSPAPQGGGNEQFF,TGCGCCAGCAGCCCCGCCCCGCAGGGAGGCGGGAATGAGCAGTTCTTC
few,TRBV27,13,.,TRBJ1-2,CASSLGQNYGYTF,TGTGCCAGCAGTTTAGGGCAGAACTATGGCTACACCTTC
.,TRBV5-4,15,.,TRBJ2-7,CASSSQGTETYEQYF,TGTGCCAGCAGCTCACAGGGAACCGAAACCTACGAGCAGTACTTC
.,TRBV14,14,.,TRBJ1-2,CASSQERGNYGYTF,TGTGCCAGCAGCCAAGAGCGGGGTAACTATGGCTACACCTTC
.,TRBV5-1,16,TRBD2,TRBJ2-3,CASSLEAGLFTDTQYF,TGCGCCAGCAGCTTGGAAGCGGGGCTCTTCACAGATACGCAGTATTTT
.,TRBV7-2,16,.,TRBJ1-2,CASSLDLGAGNYGYTF,TGTGCCAGCAGCTTAGATTTGGGGGCGGGTAACTATGGCTACACCTTC
.,TRBV9,15,TRBD2,TRBJ2-3,CASSVSGGASDTQYF,TGTGCCAGCAGCGTAAGCGGGGGGGCCTCAGATACGCAGTATTTT
.,TRBV2,14,.,TRBJ1-2,CASSESSGRYGYTF,TGTGCCAGCAGTGAATCCTCCGGGCGCTATGGCTACACCTTC
.,TRBV19,13,.,TRBJ2-7,CASSPSGGTEQYF,TGTGCCAGTAGTCCCTCCGGCGGTACCGAGCAGTACTTC
.,TRBV5-1,13,.,TRBJ1-2,CASSLGTADGYTF,TGCGCCAGCAGCTTGGGGACAGCCGATGGCTACACCTTC
.,TRBV30,15,.,TRBJ1-4,CAWARQSSKPEKLFF,TGTGCCTGGGCGAGGCAGAGTTCCAAACCAGAAAAACTGTTTTTT
.,TRBV19,14,.,TRBJ1-1,CASNRGTWGTEAFF,TGTGCCAGTAACAGAGGAACCTGGGGGACTGAAGCTTTCTTT
once,TRBV9,16,.,TRBJ1-3,CASSAGADASGNTIYF,TGTGCCAGCAGCGCAGGGGCAGATGCCTCTGGAAACACCATATATTTT
.,TRBV11-2,14,.,TRBJ2-7,CASSSYPPDYEQYF,TGTGCCAGCAGCTCCTACCCGCCAGACTACGAGCAGTACTTC
.,TRBV29-1,12,.,TRBJ1-1,CSVQGAPTRAFF,TGCAGCGTCCAGGGAGCCCCCACTAGAGCTTTCTTT
.,TRBV2,12,.,TRBJ1-1,CASSEKNTEAFF,TGTGCCAGCAGTGAAAAGAACACTGAAGCTTTCTTT
.,TRBV30,13,.,TRBJ2-7,CAWRLRGTYEQYF,TGTGCCTGGAGGCTTAGGGGGACCTACGAGCAGTACTTC
.,TRBV12-5,18,TRBD2,TRBJ2-1,CASGLSGLAGGRSNEQFF,TGTGCTAGTGGTTTGTCAGGACTAGCGGGGGGACGGAGCAATGAGCAGTTCTTC